This T cell receptor (beta chain) comes out of a study of CD8 T cells in ankylosing spondylitis. CDR1 and CDR2 (germline): SQVTM, ANQGSEA. V gave up 3 bases and J gave up 2 bases, with 11 bases separating them. The CDR3 consists of 13 residues. Study outcomes and limitations: Prior literature has documented some motif variants in synovial fluid and blood from reactive arthritis. Within ankylosing spondylitis blood, a TCR beta motif made up of eight highly homologous variants appeared to be characteristic. Disease-linked clones proved CD8+ and comparatively uncommon in peripheral blood. Disease-associated clones were reportedly significantly overrepresented in matched ankylosing spondylitis synovial fluid.

It was by quantitative 5'-RACE with molecular barcodes that TCR beta libraries were made. TCRdb re-analysed the 5' RACE reads in MiXCR, keeping a single row per CDR3 protein. The table has hundreds of thousands of distinct CDR3 sequences, roughly 10% seen once. This clonotype has at least ten counts. Its antigen is not identified. The sample comprised blood, either unsorted or a sorted T cell fraction (not recorded which). This rearrangement joins TRBV29-1 to TRBJ2-7; no clear D. The receptor's source is a male donor with ankylosing spondylitis. CDR3 sequence: CSVDSNPPYEQYF. The DNA for the CDR3 is TGCAGCGTTGATTCTAACCCACCCTACGAGCAGTACTTC.